Presented here are 20 T cell receptor beta chains from one specimen sequenced in a study of CD8+CD57+ T cells in acquired aplastic anemia (dated by TCRdb to between 2017 and 2018). Flow cytometry had shown CD8+CD57+ cell expansion in the patients selected for sequencing. The sequencing machine was an Illumina HiSeq 2000. Genomic DNA was used as template for profiling of TCR beta VDJ combinations and CDR3 sequences. TCRdb reran the public reads through fastp at Q25 and MiXCR, keeping productive beta chains. CDR3 protein sequences are deduplicated, and each keeps its most common genes and DNA. The sample records about 160,000 distinct CDR3 sequences, about 45% of which are singletons. Approximately 3% of the sample rests with the top ten. The sample taken for sequencing was sorted CD4+, CD8+, or CD8+CD57+ T cells (not recorded which) from PBMCs. These receptors were obtained from a human donor with aplastic anemia.

With respect to this clonotype: No conserved phenylalanine or tryptophan is present at the end of the CDR3, so a read error is the likely explanation. The V and J genes are TRBV9 and TRBJ1-2, with D uncertain. Germline loops: CDR1 SGDLS, CDR2 YYNGEE. The CDR3 covers 15 residues. V lost 7 bases and J 8 bases, leaving 24 bases between the germline ends. The CDR3 coding sequence is TGTGCCAGCGGGCCCGCATCTCAGGTGGAGAAGGGCTACACCATC. Protein product: CASGPASQVEKGYTI.

At least ten counts were recorded for this clonotype. The V gene is TRBV5-1, the J gene TRBJ1-1; D may be TRBD1 (6 bases). V lost 6 bases and J lost 9, with 21 bases in between. This CDR3 comprises 14 residues. CDR1 SGHRS and CDR2 YFSETQ come from the germline V gene. The CDR3 sequence is CASMGGLGTSQAFF. The CDR3 region has the DNA TGCGCCAGCATGGGGGGGCTGGGGACTTCGCAAGCTTTCTTT.

This clonotype has ten or more counts. The chain combines TRBV25-1 with TRBJ1-1; D gene uncertain. The CDR3 extends over 15 amino acids. Germline V gives CDR1 MGHDK, CDR2 SYGVNS. Trimming took 3 bases from V and 4 from J, leaving 15 bases between them. The CDR3 DNA reads as TGTGCCAGCAGTGACCGAGACACTCGGGGCACTGAAGCTTTCTTT. Its translation is CASSDRDTRGTEAFF.

The J gene is TRBJ2-5, the V gene TRBV19; D is ambiguous. The CDR3 sequence is 14 residues long. V lost 5 bases to trimming and J lost 4 bases, with 14 bases between them. Germline CDR1 LNHDA, CDR2 SQIVND (reference sequence). DNA for the CDR3: TGTGCCAGTAGTCCGTCGGGTAGGGCAGAGACCCAGTACTTC. This encodes CASSPSGRAETQYF.

A remark on this clonotype: A much larger clone is a single base away; this may be a read error. The CDR3 does not end in the conserved phenylalanine or tryptophan, so this is likely a read error. The CDR3 bases are TGCGCCACGGGCACAGGGATGACCTACAATGAGCAGTTCCTC. This translates into CATGTGMTYNEQFL. The chain carries TRBV5-1 and TRBJ2-1, with a possible D match to TRBD1 (6 bases). Germline V gene lookup returns CDR1 SGHRS and CDR2 YFSETQ. Trimming removed 9 bases from V and 2 bases from J, with 15 bases in between. The CDR3 runs to 14 residues.

This clonotype was seen more than once but under ten times. This chain connects TRBV2 to TRBJ2-5; a possible D gene is TRBD1 (6 bases). Per germline, CDR1 SNHLY and CDR2 FYNNEI. The length of the CDR3 is 14 residues. Trimming shortened V by 8 bases and J by 2 bases, and 15 bases separated the two germline ends. DNA for the CDR3: TGTGCCAGCCTGAAGGGCAGGGGTCAAGAGACCCAGTACTTC. Its protein product is CASLKGRGQETQYF.

This clonotype occurred many times. This rearrangement joins TRBV12-3 or TRBV12-4 to TRBJ1-6; D not resolved. The CDR3 length is 15 residues. With 8 bases removed from V and 10 bases from J, the gap between germline ends came to 21 bases. The chain's CDR3 is CASGPGGRRGSPLHF. The CDR3 nucleotides read TGTGCCAGCGGTCCGGGAGGGAGGAGAGGATCACCCCTCCACTTT.

In its sample, this clonotype is medium-sized. At one end, the junction sequence differs from germline, possibly due to a read error. This chain links TRBV7-7 with TRBJ2-5, with D unclear. CDR1 is SSHAT and CDR2 is FNYEAQ in the germline V gene (reference sequence). The CDR3 is 11 residues long. CDR3 DNA: TGTGCTAGCAGCTCGGACGAGACCCAGTACTTC. Residues: CASSSDETQYF.

The chain has TRBV20-1 and TRBJ2-6; D gene uncertain. CDR1 and CDR2 from the germline V gene are DFQATT and SNEGSKA (reference sequence). The CDR3 is 15 residues long. Trimming took off 0 bases at V and 2 bases at J, with 8 bases between the two ends. CDR3 sequence (DNA): TGCAGTGCTAGAGATACGGGCACTGGGGCCAACGTCCTGACTTTC. Translating gives CSARDTGTGANVLTF.

This rearrangement joins TRBV7-8 to TRBJ1-5; 7 bases map to TRBD1. This CDR3 is built from 17 residues. Trimming removed 4 bases from V and 0 bases from J; junction bases left unmatched: 9. In germline, CDR1 is SGHVS, CDR2 FQNEAQ. CDR3 DNA: TGTGCCAGCAGCTCATACTGGGACAGCCATAGCAATCAGCCCCAGCATTTT. Encoded protein: CASSSYWDSHSNQPQHF.

The chain is built from TRBV6-1 and TRBJ1-2; TRBD1 matches 8 bases. Germline V CDR1 and CDR2: MNHNS, SASEGT. CDR3 length equals 13 residues. V dropped 8 bases and J dropped 4; count of bases not matched to a gene: 6. The CDR3 nucleotides read TGTGCCAGCCGACTGGGACAGGCCTATGGCTACACCTTC. Translation: CASRLGQAYGYTF.

This clonotype was recorded many times. This chain uses TRBV7-3 with TRBJ2-5; maybe TRBD2 (6 bases). Trimming took 2 bases from V and 5 from J, leaving 12 bases between them. This CDR3 has 14 residues. Per the germline V gene, CDR1 is SGHTA and CDR2 is FQGTGA. CDR3 loop: CASSLGVGRETQYF. The CDR3 DNA sequence: TGTGCCAGCAGCTTAGGGGTGGGGAGGGAGACCCAGTACTTC.

The chain is built from TRBV15 and TRBJ2-5; TRBD2 might be the D (6 bases). V lost 5 bases to trimming and J lost 5 bases, with 21 bases between them. Per the germline V gene, CDR1 is LNHNV and CDR2 is YYDKDF (reference sequence). The CDR3 spans 16 residues. This chain's CDR3 is CATSDIWDWPRETQYF. CDR3 in DNA: TGTGCCACCAGCGATATATGGGACTGGCCTAGGGAGACCCAGTACTTC.

J is TRBJ2-1 and V is TRBV27, with no clear D. The CDR3 length is 15 residues. The ends were cut back, 3 bases at V and 3 bases at J, with 12 bases in the middle. CDR1 is MNHEY, CDR2 SMNVEV, per germline (reference sequence). Here the CDR3 reads CASSLRPSDYNEQFF. CDR3 nucleotide sequence: TGTGCCAGCAGTTTGCGACCTTCAGACTACAATGAGCAGTTCTTC.

This chain links TRBV18 with TRBJ1-2; a possible D gene is TRBD1 (6 bases). The V end lost 4 bases, the J end lost 4 bases, and 16 bases lay between the germline ends. The CDR3 is made up of 15 amino acids. Looked up from germline, CDR1 is KGHSH and CDR2 is LQKENI. The CDR3 bases are TGTGCCAGCTCACAGGAGACAGGCGCCGGCTATGGCTACACCTTC. It translates to CASSQETGAGYGYTF.

This chain uses TRBV6-1 with TRBJ1-6; D remains ambiguous. The CDR3 runs 13 residues. Trimming left V 8 bases short and J 7 bases short, with 12 bases between. The V gene's germline CDR1 is MNHNS and CDR2 SASEGT. The CDR3 loop is CASFGELNSPLHF. The CDR3 DNA reads TGTGCCAGCTTCGGGGAACTCAATTCACCCCTCCACTTT.

V usage is TRBV5-1 and J usage is TRBJ2-5; D is ambiguous. Germline CDR1 is SGHRS and CDR2 is YFSETQ. The ends were cut back, 0 bases at V and 0 bases at J, with 9 bases in the middle. This CDR3 spans 15 amino acids. The CDR3 sequence is CASSLVQPNQETQYF. CDR3 DNA: TGCGCCAGCAGCTTGGTCCAGCCTAACCAAGAGACCCAGTACTTC.

The rearrangement joins TRBV19 to TRBJ2-1; 7 nucleotides agree with TRBD1. The CDR3 totals 15 residues. V lost 3 bases to trimming and J lost 3 bases; unmatched junction nucleotides: 5. CDR1 is LNHDA, CDR2 SQIVND, per germline (reference sequence). In nucleotides, the CDR3 is TGTGCCAGTAGTATTCAGGGGGTGGTCTACAATGAGCAGTTCTTC. This sequence encodes CASSIQGVVYNEQFF.

To note about this clonotype: This may be a read error: a much more frequent sequence differs by one nucleotide. The chain couples TRBV7-2 to TRBJ2-7, with 9 bases that match TRBD1. In germline, CDR1 is SGHTA, CDR2 FQGNSA. The CDR3 consists of 14 residues. The CDR3 sequence is CAGSRGTGMIEQYF. In nucleotides, the CDR3 is TGTGCCGGCAGCCGCGGGACAGGGATGATCGAGCAGTACTTC.

As to this clonotype: The junction departs from the called germline gene at one end, perhaps through a read error. The rearrangement uses TRBV5-1 and TRBJ2-1, with 8 bases that match TRBD2. The length of the CDR3 is 15 residues. The germline gives CDR1 SGHRS, CDR2 YFSETQ. The CDR3 nucleotides are TGCGCCGGCAGCCGGACTAGCCAAGGTTACAATGAGCAGTTCTTC. It specifies CAGSRTSQGYNEQFF.